Listed below are T cell receptor beta chains from one sample, sequenced in a study of human T cells and chemical hapten exposure. TCRdb re-derived calls from the RACE reads in MiXCR, one entry per CDR3 protein. The data show about 130,000 distinct CDR3 sequences, with roughly 9% seen just once and about 1.8% held by the top ten. The sample was whole blood. These receptors were collected from a male donor in good health. Some clones in this sample may be carry-over from other donors' samples. The CDR3 runs from the conserved cysteine through the conserved F or W. D genes are given only for firm matches. Clone size is not always given. Where it is, it says once, few, many or a class for expanded clones.

J gene,V gene,D gene,clone size,CDR3 length,CDR3 DNA,CDR3 protein
TRBJ2-7,TRBV20-1,.,few,15,TGCAGTGCTAGTCCACTGAAGAAGAGCTCCTACGAGCAGTACTTC,CSASPLKKSSYEQYF
TRBJ2-3,TRBV12-3/TRBV12-4,TRBD2,many,19,TGTGCCAGCAGTAGTAGGGGACTAGCGGGAGAAGAAAGAACAGATACGCAGTATTTT,CASSSRGLAGEERTDTQYF
TRBJ2-1,TRBV5-1,.,many,16,TGCGCCAGCAGTAAGGACAGCGGGATGACCTACAATGAGCAGTTCTTC,CASSKDSGMTYNEQFF
TRBJ2-3,TRBV10-2,TRBD2,.,15,TGCGCCAGCAGTCACATAGCGGGAGCAGCAGATACGCAGTATTTT,CASSHIAGAADTQYF
TRBJ1-5,TRBV19,.,few,15,TGTGCCAGTAAAAGGGACACTGCTGGCAATCAGCCCCAGCATTTT,CASKRDTAGNQPQHF
TRBJ2-1,TRBV7-2,TRBD1,.,16,TGTGCCAGCAGCCAAAACGGGGACAGCTCCTACAATGAGCAGTTCTTC,CASSQNGDSSYNEQFF
TRBJ2-5,TRBV20-1,TRBD2,.,17,TGCAGTGCTAGAGATCTTAGCGGGGGGCCCTGGGACGAGACCCAGTACTTC,CSARDLSGGPWDETQYF
TRBJ2-1,TRBV7-6,.,few,14,TGTGCCAGCAGCACCCTGCTAGGTTACAATGAGCAGTTCTTC,CASSTLLGYNEQFF
TRBJ1-1,TRBV7-8,TRBD1,.,15,TGTGCCAGCAGCTTTGGGACAGGGGCCAACACTGAAGCTTTCTTT,CASSFGTGANTEAFF
TRBJ2-7,TRBV5-1,TRBD1,few,16,TGCGCCAGCAGCTTTGCCCCTGACAGGGGGCATTACGAGCAGTACTTC,CASSFAPDRGHYEQYF